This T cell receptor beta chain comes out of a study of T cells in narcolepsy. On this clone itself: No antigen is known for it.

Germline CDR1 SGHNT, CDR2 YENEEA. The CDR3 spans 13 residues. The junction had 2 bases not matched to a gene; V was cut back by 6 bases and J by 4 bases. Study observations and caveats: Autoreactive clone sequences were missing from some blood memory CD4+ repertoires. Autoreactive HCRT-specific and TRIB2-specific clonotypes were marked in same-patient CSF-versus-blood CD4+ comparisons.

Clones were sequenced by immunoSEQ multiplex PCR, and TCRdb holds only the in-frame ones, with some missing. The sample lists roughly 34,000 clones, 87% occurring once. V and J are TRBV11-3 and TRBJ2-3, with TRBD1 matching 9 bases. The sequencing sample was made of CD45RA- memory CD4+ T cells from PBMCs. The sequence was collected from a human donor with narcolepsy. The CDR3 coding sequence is TGTGCCAGCAGGCGGACAGGGGCAGATACGCAGTATTTT. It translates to CASRRTGADTQYF.